The clone carrying this T cell receptor beta chain was seen only once. Its target is not known. Sequenced by immunoSEQ multiplex PCR; TCRdb stores in-frame clones only, minus some. The data contain some 17,000 clones, around four fifths of them singletons. Patients got 3 mg/kg IV nivolumab weeks 1, 4, 7, 10, then biweekly through week 26. The V end was cut by 5 bases, the J end by 4 bases, with 11 bases between. The CDR3 is made up of 13 amino acids. Germline V gene lookup returns CDR1 SGHDN and CDR2 FVKESK. This record comes from a study of ipilimumab plus nivolumab after autologous stem cell transplantation. Study-level background: A median of roughly 8 nivolumab and 4 to 6 ipilimumab doses were given. Study-wide results and limits: Authors suggest TCR repertoire, Treg phenotype and gut microbiota support further study.

Material: PBMCs, obtained in a trial of ipilimumab plus nivolumab as post-transplant consolidation. This sequence joins TRBV14 and TRBJ1-1; perhaps TRBD1 as D (5 bases). The receptor's source is a male donor with diffuse large B-cell lymphoma. The CDR3 DNA is TGTGCCAGCAGCGGCAATCAGGGCACTGAAGCTTTCTTT. Encoded protein: CASSGNQGTEAFF.